Below, 11 T cell receptor beta chains from the same sample are listed, as sequenced in a study of T cells in Graves' hyperthyroidism and ophthalmopathy. It was RNA transcripts that yielded the amplified TCR beta CDR3 regions. TCR CDR3 underwent first-round RT-PCR with the HTBI primer set. TCRdb reanalysed the multiplex PCR reads using MiXCR and keeps one entry per CDR3 protein. The sample consists of fewer than 700,000 distinct CDR3 sequences, approximately 17% of them appearing once. Specimen: blood. These receptors all come from a woman aged 18 to 35 with Graves' ophthalmopathy.

Only a few counts were recorded for this clonotype. This chain connects TRBV29-1 to TRBJ1-1; 9 bases line up with TRBD1. The CDR3 runs 14 residues. V gave up 6 bases and J gave up 7 bases; unmatched junction bases: 12. The germline V gene encodes CDR1 SQVTM and CDR2 ANQGSEA. CDR3 coding DNA: TGCAGCGTCCTCCGGGACAGGGCATCGGGTGAAGCTTTCTTT. Translated, it gives CSVLRDRASGEAFF.

V is TRBV29-1 and J is TRBJ2-1, with a tentative D call TRBD1 (6 bases). Between the trimmed V and J ends, which lost 5 bases and 6 bases, there was a span of 20 bases. Looked up from germline, CDR1 is SQVTM and CDR2 is ANQGSEA. The CDR3 is made up of 15 amino acids. The CDR3 sequence is CSVTRDRLEVNEQFF. Here the CDR3 DNA reads TGCAGCGTTACCAGAGACAGGTTGGAAGTCAATGAGCAGTTCTTC.

This clonotype was recorded many times. The chain combines TRBV7-9 with TRBJ2-7, with TRBD1 identical over 8 bases. The CDR3 sequence is 13 residues long. The V gene end was trimmed by 5 bases and the J gene end by 5 bases; junction bases not matched to a gene: 5. The germline V gene has CDR1 SEHNR and CDR2 FQNEAQ (reference sequence). The chain's CDR3 is CASSHRTGNEQYF. The DNA of the CDR3 is TGTGCCAGCAGCCATCGGACAGGGAACGAGCAGTACTTC.

This clonotype was observed a handful of times. V gene TRBV12-3 or TRBV12-4 combines with J gene TRBJ2-7; 10 bases map to TRBD1. After removal of 2 bases from V and 5 bases from J, the junction contained 6 bases not matched to a gene. The CDR3 is 15 amino acids. CDR3 nucleotide sequence: TGTGCCAGCAGTTTAATCGACAGGGGGCCCGACGAGCAGTACTTC. As protein: CASSLIDRGPDEQYF.

The CDR3 is CASSLLGTDYGYTF. The CDR3 DNA follows: TGTGCCAGCAGTTTATTGGGGACAGACTATGGCTACACCTTC. This chain links TRBV28 with TRBJ1-2; 7 bases fit TRBD1. The V gene's germline CDR1 is MDHEN and CDR2 SYDVKM. V was clipped by 1 base and J by 3 bases; unmatched bases: 2. This CDR3 has 14 residues.

This clonotype occurred many times. The chain is built from TRBV5-1 and TRBJ2-3; D remains ambiguous. Germline V CDR1 and CDR2: SGHRS, YFSETQ. Trimming pared 2 bases from V and 0 bases from J, leaving 10 bases between. This CDR3 has 15 residues. The DNA of the CDR3 is TGCGCCAGCAGCTTTCGCTGGGAAAGCACAGATACGCAGTATTTT. As protein: CASSFRWESTDTQYF.

The chain uses TRBV3-1 and TRBJ1-2, with D possibly matching TRBD1 (5 bases). Trimming took off 0 bases at V and 6 bases at J, with 14 bases between the two ends. Germline CDR1 is LGHDT and CDR2 is YNNKEL (reference sequence). The CDR3 is 15 amino acids. Here the CDR3 reads CASSQEGFGGNGYTF. As DNA, the CDR3 is TGTGCCAGCAGCCAAGAAGGGTTCGGGGGGAATGGCTACACCTTC.

This clonotype has more than one count but fewer than ten. The chain is built from TRBV4-1 and TRBJ1-1, with D possibly matching TRBD1 (6 bases). V was shortened by 3 bases and J by 0 bases, with 11 bases between the two germline ends. The germline V gene encodes CDR1 MGHRA and CDR2 YSYEKL. The CDR3 totals 15 residues. CDR3 bases: TGCGCCAGCAGCCAGGCGACAGGAATGAACACTGAAGCTTTCTTT. Amino acid sequence: CASSQATGMNTEAFF.

The rearrangement uses TRBV19 and TRBJ2-1; 8 bases fit TRBD2. Germline CDR1 is LNHDA and CDR2 is SQIVND (reference sequence). V lost 1 base and J lost 6; bases outside the gene matches: 2. The CDR3 is 14 amino acids. The CDR3 coding sequence is TGTGCCAGTAGTATAGGCGGGAGGCGCAATGAGCAGTTCTTC. It specifies CASSIGGRRNEQFF.

The rearrangement uses TRBV2 and TRBJ1-1; the D gene is possibly TRBD1 (5 bases). The CDR3 has 14 residues. Germline V gives CDR1 SNHLY, CDR2 FYNNEI. V was clipped by 2 bases and J by 4 bases, with 11 bases between them. The CDR3 DNA follows: TGTGCCAGCAGTGAATCCAGGGTGGCCACTGAAGCTTTCTTT. This gives the protein CASSESRVATEAFF.

This clonotype was counted between two and nine times. The CDR3 sequence: CASSVLAGGLDTQYF. CDR3 in DNA: TGTGCCAGCAGCGTACTAGCGGGGGGCCTCGATACGCAGTATTTT. The chain is built from TRBV9 and TRBJ2-3; 11 bases map to TRBD2. This CDR3 spans 15 amino acids. Germline V gene sequence: CDR1 SGDLS, CDR2 YYNGEE. Trimming cost V 1 base and J 6 bases; bases outside gene matches: 4.